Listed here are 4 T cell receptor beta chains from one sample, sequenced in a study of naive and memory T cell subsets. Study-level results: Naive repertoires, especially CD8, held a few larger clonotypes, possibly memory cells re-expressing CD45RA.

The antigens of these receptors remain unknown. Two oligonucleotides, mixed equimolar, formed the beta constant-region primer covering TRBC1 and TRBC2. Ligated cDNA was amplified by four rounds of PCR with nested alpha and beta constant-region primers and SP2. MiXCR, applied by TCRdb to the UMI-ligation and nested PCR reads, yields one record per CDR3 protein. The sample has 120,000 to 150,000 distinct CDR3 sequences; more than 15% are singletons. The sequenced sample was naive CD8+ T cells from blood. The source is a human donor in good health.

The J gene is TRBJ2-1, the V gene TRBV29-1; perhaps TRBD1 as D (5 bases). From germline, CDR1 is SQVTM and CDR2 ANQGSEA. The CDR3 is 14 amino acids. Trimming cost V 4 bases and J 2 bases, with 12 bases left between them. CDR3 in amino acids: CSVAPLTAYNEQFF. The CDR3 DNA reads TGCAGCGTTGCGCCCTTGACAGCCTACAATGAGCAGTTCTTC.

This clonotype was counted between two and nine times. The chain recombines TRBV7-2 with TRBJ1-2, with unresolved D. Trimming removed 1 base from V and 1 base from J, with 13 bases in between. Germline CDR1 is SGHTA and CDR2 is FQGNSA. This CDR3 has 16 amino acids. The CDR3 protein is CASSLDSSLINYGYTF. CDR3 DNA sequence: TGTGCCAGCAGCTTAGACAGTTCTCTAATTAACTATGGCTACACCTTC.

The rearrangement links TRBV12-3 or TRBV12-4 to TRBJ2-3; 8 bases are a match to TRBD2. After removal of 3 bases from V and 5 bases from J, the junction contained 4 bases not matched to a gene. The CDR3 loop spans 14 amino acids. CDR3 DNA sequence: TGTGCCAGCAGTTTGAGGCTAGCGGGAGATACGCAGTATTTT. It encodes CASSLRLAGDTQYF.

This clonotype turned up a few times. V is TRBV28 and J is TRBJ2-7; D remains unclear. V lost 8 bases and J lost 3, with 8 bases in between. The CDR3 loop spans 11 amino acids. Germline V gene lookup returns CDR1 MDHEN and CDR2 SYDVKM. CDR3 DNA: TGTGCCAGCGGTCCGGACTACGAGCAGTACTTC. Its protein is CASGPDYEQYF.